This T cell receptor (beta chain) was retrieved from a study of T cells in tuberculosis. CDR1 LGHNA and CDR2 YNFKEQ come from the germline V gene. V lost 0 bases, J lost 6 bases, and 15 bases lay in between. CDR3 length: 16 residues. General observations from the study: Shorter CDR3-alpha in active tuberculosis partly drove smaller distances. Samples were chosen by availability of cryopreserved specimens. Active tuberculosis alpha repertoires lay closer to GMM-specific TCRs than controls'.

Of note for this clone: Antigen specificity is unknown.

Time point of the sample: new active TB diagnosis, blood taken before or within 7 days of starting treatment. The method was immunoSEQ multiplex PCR; TCRdb's version includes in-frame clones alone and lacks a portion of them. The sample has fewer than 35,000 clones; about 84% are singletons. Specimen: PBMCs, collected at tuberculosis diagnosis. The sequence derives from an adult with tuberculosis. The chain has TRBV4-2 and TRBJ2-1, with D possibly matching TRBD2 (5 bases). As DNA, the CDR3 is TGTGCCAGCAGCCAAGATTCGGGAAGAGCTCCCAATGAGCAGTTCTTC. Its protein is CASSQDSGRAPNEQFF.